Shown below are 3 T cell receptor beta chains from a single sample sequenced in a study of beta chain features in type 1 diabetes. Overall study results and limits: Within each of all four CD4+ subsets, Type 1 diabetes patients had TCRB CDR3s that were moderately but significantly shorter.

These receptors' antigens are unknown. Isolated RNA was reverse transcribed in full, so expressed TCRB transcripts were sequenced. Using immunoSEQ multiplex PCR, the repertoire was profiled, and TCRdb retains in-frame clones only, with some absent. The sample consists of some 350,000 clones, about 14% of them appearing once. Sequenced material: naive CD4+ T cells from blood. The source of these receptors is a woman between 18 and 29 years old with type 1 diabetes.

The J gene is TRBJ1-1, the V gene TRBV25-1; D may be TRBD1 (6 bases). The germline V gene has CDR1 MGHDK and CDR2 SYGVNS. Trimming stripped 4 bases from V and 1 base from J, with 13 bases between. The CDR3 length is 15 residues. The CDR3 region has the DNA TGTGCCAGCAGTGCCGTTGACAGGAGGAACACTGAAGCTTTCTTT. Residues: CASSAVDRRNTEAFF.

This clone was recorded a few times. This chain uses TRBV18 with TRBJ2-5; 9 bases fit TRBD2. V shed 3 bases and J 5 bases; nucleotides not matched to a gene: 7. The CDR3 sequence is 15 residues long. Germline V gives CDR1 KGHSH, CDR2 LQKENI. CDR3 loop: CASSPREGRGETQYF. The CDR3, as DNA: TGTGCCAGCTCACCGCGGGAGGGCCGAGGGGAGACCCAGTACTTC.

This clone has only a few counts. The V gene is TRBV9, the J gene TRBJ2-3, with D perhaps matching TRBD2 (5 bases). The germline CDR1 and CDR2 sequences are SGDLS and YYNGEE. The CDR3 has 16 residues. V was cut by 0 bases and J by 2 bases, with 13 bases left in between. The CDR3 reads CASSVASGGFTDTQYF. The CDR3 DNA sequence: TGTGCCAGCAGCGTAGCTTCCGGCGGGTTCACAGATACGCAGTATTTT.